The T cell receptor beta chain under discussion was sequenced for a study of vaccination and CD4 T cells after COVID-19. Findings of the study overall: Vaccine-specific clones in convalescent patients were spike mono-reactive in 304 of 307 cases.

The Oncomine TCR Beta short-read assay generated sequence data from the DNA of cultured CD4+ T cells. Someone extracted genomic DNA from cultured CD4+ T cells. TCRdb re-analysed the PCR reads in MiXCR, keeping a single row per CDR3 protein. Among 22,000 or so distinct CDR3 sequences, roughly 54% were seen once, and the ten largest hold nearly 6%. Documented treatment: approximately nine-day PBMC culture with coronavirus spike peptide pools or control peptides (ViraFEST assay). Once peptide pools had expanded antigen-specific T cells, ViraFEST sequenced TCRs. In this cohort, PCR tests turned positive between March and December 2020, predating US Alpha, Beta and Delta variants. Note on this clonotype: Its antigen remains unidentified.

This CDR3 region has 14 residues. Germline CDR1 GTSNPN, CDR2 SVGIG (reference sequence). The V and J ends lost 7 bases and 2 bases, in that order; junction bases with no gene match: 7. The clonotype comes from a human donor who had recovered from COVID-19. Sequenced material: CD4+ T cells from blood, cultured in vitro. This chain uses TRBV30 with TRBJ2-1, with 8 nucleotides matching TRBD2. CDR3 in DNA: TGTGCCTTGGGACTAGTAGACACCTACAATGAGCAGTTCTTC. Its translation is CALGLVDTYNEQFF. Using reference TRBV30 and TRBJ2-1 for the parts outside the CDR3, the full variable domain is SQTIHQWPATLVQPVGSPLSLECTVEGTSNPNLYWYRQAAGRGLQLLFYSVGIGQISSEVPQNLSASRPQDRQFILSSKKLLLSDSGFYLCALGLVDTYNEQFFGPGTRLTVL.